This TCR beta chain appears in the sequencing data of a study of PD-1 blockade in classical Hodgkin lymphoma (TCRdb year 2020). Concerning the study at large: Nivolumab dosing was 3 mg/kg intravenously every 2 weeks, continuing until either disease progression or unacceptable toxicity. The study used TCR beta sequencing and CyTOF to define a peripheral blood immune signature of response to PD-1 blockade in classical Hodgkin lymphoma.

Genomic DNA was extracted with the Qiagen DNeasy kit from unsorted PBMCs and from negatively selected CD4+ and CD8+ fractions. Using primers that anneal to V and J segments, immunoSEQ multiplex PCR amplified the TCR beta CDR3 regions. A synthetic immune receptor repertoire was used to minimize amplification bias, and any residual bias was removed computationally once sequencing was done. The authors processed their data as follows. Repertoire diversity was quantified as the Shannon entropy index using custom Python scripts. Unsorted, CD4+ and CD8+ repertoires were examined separately, except in combined analyses, for which CD4+ and CD8+ sequences were merged in silico. A clone was considered expanded if an increase in frequency of at least 2-fold after treatment relative to C1D1 was found, and a pseudocount of 0.5 was applied to clones undetected at baseline. Singleton clones were defined as clones with 0 or 1 copy at C1D1, and non-singleton clones were defined as clones with 2 or more copies. Clones expanded in unsorted samples were annotated as CD4+, CD8+ or unknown by matching protein sequences in sorted samples from the same patient. Wilcoxon tests on paired samples were used to test changes in diversity from C1D1 to C4D1. Imported from immuneACCESS, the table was reduced by TCRdb to in-frame sequences with V and J called. These copies leave out some clones; in studies compared against another copy, an unresolved V gene accounts for under half, and the cause of the remainder is not known. V and J calls and clone size follow that table, whereas D and trimming were derived from the DNA. The sample table shows about 9,700 clones, and around two thirds are seen once. The ten largest account for 4% of the sample.

Sample time point, as interpreted from the label and publication: cycle 1 day 1 (C1D1), immediately before nivolumab initiation. Relapse after autologous stem cell transplantation had occurred in all trial patients, and cohorts A, B and C were distinguished by prior brentuximab vedotin exposure. Using a Miltenyi CD4+ T cell isolation kit, CD4+ T cells were purified from thawed PBMCs through magnetic negative selection. The trial cohort included 45 to 65 patients with relapsed/refractory classical Hodgkin lymphoma, and each patient had a best overall response of complete response, partial response or progressive disease. Trial patients were treated with single-agent nivolumab in the multi-cohort phase II CheckMate 205 trial. An independent review committee assessed best overall response by applying the 2007 International Working Group response criteria. Trial PBMCs were obtained immediately prior to nivolumab initiation (C1D1) and on therapy at cycle 2 day 1 and cycle 4 day 1. After peripheral blood was drawn into 8 mL Vacutainer Cell Preparation Tubes, PBMCs were isolated by centrifugation and then cryopreserved. Purified CD4+ and CD8+ fractions were prepared only for cases where an additional PBMC sample was available. Magnetically labelled cells were removed on LS columns in a quadroMACS separator, and the flow-through was retained as the purified fraction.

Deletion took 3 bases off V and 3 bases off J, with a span of 15 bases between the germline ends. For CDR1 and CDR2, the germline V gene lists MNHNS and SASEGT. The CDR3 contains 16 residues, cysteine and phenylalanine counted. Just CDR3 DNA is preserved here, 48 bases in frame from base 1. Overall study outcomes, separate from this receptor: CD4+ but not CD8+ TCR diversity rose significantly by C4D1 (p=0.0027 vs p=0.16), most apparent in complete responders (p=0.02). Baseline TCR diversity was reported as lower in newly diagnosed patients than in healthy donors, and lower still in relapsed/refractory patients. Trial patients achieving complete response had baseline diversity similar to newly diagnosed patients, whereas partial responders and progressors had significantly lower diversity. Diversity was lower in patients who began nivolumab less than 1 year after ASCT, so these patients were left out of later analyses to avoid confounding by immune reconstitution. The study was limited to a single clinical trial cohort, and causes of repertoire differences, possibly disease activity or prior therapy, remained undefined.

On this clone itself: There is no known antigen for this receptor. No base quality values were provided; no much bigger clone lies one nucleotide off.

This sequence uses TRBV6-1 and TRBJ1-5; there is no confident call for the D gene. The material was CD4+ T cells from blood, obtained at baseline. The sequence was obtained from a human donor with classical Hodgkin lymphoma. The bases read TGTGCCAGCAGTGATCCCCGTCGGGGTAACAATCAGCCCCAGCATTTT. This yields the protein CASSDPRRGNNQPQHF.